What follows are 22 T cell receptor beta chains derived from one specimen sequenced in a study of blood T cell repertoires in COVID-19. The protocol was immunoSEQ multiplex PCR, while the TCRdb copy is restricted to in-frame clones and leaves out a portion. The top ten hold less than 20% of the sample, which has fewer than 300,000 clones, more than 75% seen once. The sample taken for sequencing was PBMCs or T cells enriched from blood (not recorded which). These receptors came from a man aged 18 to 29 who had recovered from COVID-19.

The chain carries TRBV19 and TRBJ2-7, with D possibly being TRBD1 (6 bases). Germline CDR1 reads LNHDA; CDR2 reads SQIVND (reference sequence). Deletions cut 3 bases from V and 3 bases from J, with 9 bases between. The CDR3 extends over 13 amino acids. The CDR3 bases are TGTGCCAGTAGTATCACGGACAGCTACGAGCAGTACTTC. It specifies CASSITDSYEQYF.

Here the CDR3 DNA reads TGTGCCAGCAGTTTTATGAGAGCTGGGGCCAACGTCCTGACTTTC. Amino acid sequence: CASSFMRAGANVLTF. The genes are TRBV28 and TRBJ2-6; D uncertain. CDR3 length: 15 amino acids. Trimming cost V 3 bases and J 2 bases, with 8 bases left between them. Germline V gives CDR1 MDHEN, CDR2 SYDVKM.

This chain links TRBV5-1 with TRBJ2-1; 10 bases map to TRBD2. CDR1 SGHRS and CDR2 YFSETQ come from the germline V gene. This CDR3 comprises 15 residues. Losses at the gene ends were 4 bases for V and 4 bases for J; bases not matched to a gene: 5. CDR3 bases: TGCGCCAGCAGCCCGGGACTAGCGTTTTACAATGAGCAGTTCTTC. Translating it yields CASSPGLAFYNEQFF.

In the case of this clone: This specimen includes other DNA sequences encoding the same CDR3. The chain links TRBV30 to TRBJ1-3, with 7 bases lining up with TRBD1. CDR1 is GTSNPN, CDR2 SVGIG, per germline (reference sequence). The CDR3 loop spans 13 amino acids. V was clipped by 0 bases and J by 4 bases; unmatched bases: 0. The CDR3 reads CAWSVTGGNTIYF. CDR3 sequence (DNA): TGTGCCTGGAGTGTGACAGGGGGAAACACCATATATTTT.

The rearrangement links TRBV19 to TRBJ1-6; D unresolved. The V and J ends lost 6 bases and 0 bases respectively, with 9 bases between them. Germline assignment: CDR1 LNHDA and CDR2 SQIVND (reference sequence). The CDR3 has 15 amino acids. The CDR3 here is CASSLKSSYNSPLHF. CDR3 nucleotides: TGTGCCAGTAGCCTCAAGAGCTCCTATAATTCACCCCTCCACTTT.

This chain links TRBV5-5 with TRBJ2-1, with 9 bases aligning to TRBD1. The junction had 5 bases not matched to a gene; V was cut back by 4 bases and J by 12 bases. The CDR3 covers 12 residues. Germline V gene data show CDR1 as SGHKS and CDR2 as YYEKEE (reference sequence). The CDR3 DNA follows: TGTGCCAGCAGCCAGGGGGACAGGGCGCAGTTCTTC. Translation gives CASSQGDRAQFF.

V usage is TRBV10-1 and J usage is TRBJ1-6; D unresolved. In germline, CDR1 is WNHNN, CDR2 SYGVQD (reference sequence). V shed 6 bases and J shed 13 bases, with 19 bases lying between them. The CDR3 has 14 residues. CDR3 loop: CASRTKTDSFPLHF. For the CDR3, the DNA is TGCGCCAGCAGGACGAAAACCGACTCTTTCCCCCTCCACTTT.

The chain employs TRBV29-1 and TRBJ2-1; 7 bases align to TRBD1. Looked up from germline, CDR1 is SQVTM and CDR2 is ANQGSEA. The CDR3 consists of 12 residues. Losses at the gene ends were 6 bases for V and 7 bases for J; bases not matched to a gene: 6. CDR3 in amino acids: CSVLGQVNEQFF. CDR3 DNA: TGCAGCGTACTTGGACAGGTGAATGAGCAGTTCTTC.

The rearrangement uses TRBV7-8 and TRBJ1-1; no firm D call. Trimming pared 5 bases from V and 2 bases from J, leaving 12 bases between. Germline-derived CDR1 and CDR2 are SGHVS and FQNEAQ. The length of the CDR3 is 14 residues. CDR3: CASSAARSNTEAFF. CDR3 DNA sequence: TGTGCCAGCAGCGCCGCACGAAGCAACACTGAAGCTTTCTTT.

The V and J genes are TRBV7-9 and TRBJ2-7; 9 nucleotides align to TRBD1. This CDR3 comprises 14 residues. Germline trimming cut 5 bases from V and 4 bases from J; bases unmatched to any gene: 6. CDR1 is SEHNR and CDR2 is FQNEAQ in the germline V gene (reference sequence). In nucleotides, the CDR3 is TGTGCCAGCAGCCTTGGGGGACAGGGTTACGAGCAGTACTTC. Translated, it gives CASSLGGQGYEQYF.

The chain employs TRBV7-6 and TRBJ2-2; 9 bases agree with TRBD1. Germline V gene sequence: CDR1 SGHVS, CDR2 FNYEAQ. V lost 2 bases and J lost 4; bases outside the gene matches: 8. This CDR3 has 17 residues. CDR3 DNA: TGTGCCAGCAGCTTAAGGGCAACAGGGGGCGTCACCGGGGAGCTGTTTTTT. Its protein is CASSLRATGGVTGELFF.

The chain links TRBV10-2 to TRBJ2-3, with 7 bases fitting TRBD2. Germline loops: CDR1 WSHSY, CDR2 SAAADI. Trimming removed 7 bases from V and 0 bases from J; junction bases left unmatched: 7. The CDR3 sequence is 15 residues long. DNA of the CDR3: TGCGCCAGCACCCTGGGCGGGGGTAGCACAGATACGCAGTATTTT. Residues: CASTLGGGSTDTQYF.

The chain joins TRBV7-9 to TRBJ1-2, with 10 nucleotides matching TRBD1. CDR3 length: 15 residues. CDR1 is SEHNR, CDR2 FQNEAQ, per germline (reference sequence). J was trimmed by 8 bases and V by 8 bases; bases with no gene match: 14. CDR3 nucleotide sequence: TGTGCCAGCCAGAAGAGAGAAAGGGACAGGGGCGGCTACACCTTC. It is translated as CASQKRERDRGGYTF.

This clone has only one observation. The V call is TRBV11-3, the J call TRBJ2-5; 9 bases fit TRBD2. The CDR3 contains 14 residues. Germline loops: CDR1 SGHNT, CDR2 YENEEA. V shed 5 bases, J shed 1 base, and the junction held 2 bases outside the gene matches. The CDR3 sequence is CASSRSGSQETQYF. The CDR3 DNA sequence: TGTGCCAGCAGCCGTAGCGGGAGCCAAGAGACCCAGTACTTC. Using reference TRBV11-3 and TRBJ2-5 for the parts outside the CDR3, the full variable domain is EAGVVQSPRYKIIEKKQPVAFWCNPISGHNTLYWYLQNLGQGPELLIRYENEEAVDDSQLPKDRFSAERLKGVDSTLKIQPAELGDSAVYLCASSRSGSQETQYFGPGTRLLVL.

CDR3 sequence reads: CASSRDRQYEKLFF. CDR3 sequence (DNA): TGTGCCAGCAGTAGGGACAGGCAGTATGAAAAACTGTTTTTT. The rearrangement joins TRBV2 to TRBJ1-4; 8 nucleotides line up with TRBD1. The CDR3 extends over 14 amino acids. J was trimmed by 6 bases and V by 5 bases; bases with no gene match: 5. CDR1 SNHLY and CDR2 FYNNEI come from the germline V gene.

Note on this clone: Other DNA sequences of this sample code for an identical CDR3. The genes are TRBV24-1 and TRBJ2-1; 10 nucleotides line up with TRBD2. V lost 4 bases, J lost 6 bases, and 8 bases stayed unmatched. The CDR3 has 16 residues. Germline V gene sequence: CDR1 KGHDR, CDR2 SFDVKD. The DNA of the CDR3 is TGTGCCACCAGTGACCCTAGCGGGAGAGGTGGCAATGAGCAGTTCTTC. Residues: CATSDPSGRGGNEQFF.

The chain couples TRBV28 to TRBJ2-6; D is possibly TRBD2 (5 bases). The CDR3 spans 15 residues. Germline values: CDR1 MDHEN, CDR2 SYDVKM. Trimming removed 5 bases from V and 2 bases from J, with 10 bases in between. CDR3 coding DNA: TGTGCCAGCAGTCCCGGGGATACTGGGGCCAACGTCCTGACTTTC. It specifies CASSPGDTGANVLTF.

The chain combines TRBV20-1 with TRBJ2-1; 7 bases match TRBD2. The V gene's germline CDR1 is DFQATT and CDR2 SNEGSKA (reference sequence). The V segment lost 3 bases and the J segment 7 bases; nucleotides outside the gene matches: 6. This CDR3 contains 13 residues. The CDR3 DNA reads as TGCAGTGCTAGTGGCGGGAGCGTGAATGAGCAGTTCTTC. Translation gives CSASGGSVNEQFF.

V gene TRBV5-1 combines with J gene TRBJ1-4, with D maybe TRBD1 (5 bases). Germline CDR1 is SGHRS and CDR2 is YFSETQ. Trimming left V 0 bases short and J 10 bases short, with 16 bases between. The CDR3 consists of 15 residues. The CDR3 loop is CASSLVEGFGGKLFF. Here the CDR3 DNA reads TGCGCCAGCAGCTTGGTAGAAGGCTTCGGGGGAAAACTGTTTTTT.

The chain carries TRBV7-3 and TRBJ2-3; 9 nucleotides line up with TRBD2. V was pared by 2 bases and J by 5 bases, with 17 bases of the junction left unmatched. The CDR3 totals 19 residues. Germline V lookup: CDR1 SGHTA, CDR2 FQGTGA. For the CDR3, the DNA is TGTGCCAGCAGCTTATTCGGCACGGCTACTAGCGGGTGGAAAGATACGCAGTATTTT. Translated: CASSLFGTATSGWKDTQYF.

The rearrangement links TRBV10-1 to TRBJ2-7, with TRBD2 matching over 16 bases. The junction had 23 bases not matched to a gene; V was cut back by 6 bases and J by 9 bases. The CDR3 has 20 amino acids. CDR1 and CDR2 (germline): WNHNN, SYGVQD (reference sequence). CDR3 sequence: CASSTIQSGTSGRVNQGQYF. The CDR3 nucleotides read TGCGCCAGCAGCACCATTCAATCCGGGACTAGCGGGAGGGTTAATCAGGGGCAGTACTTC.

The genes are TRBV2 and TRBJ1-3; 9 bases match TRBD1. V lost 7 bases and J lost 15; bases outside the gene matches: 16. The CDR3 is 14 amino acids. Per germline, CDR1 SNHLY and CDR2 FYNNEI. The CDR3 DNA follows: TGTGCCAGCAATTCACCGGGACAGGGACGATCACGATATTTT. Its translation is CASNSPGQGRSRYF. Complete variable domain (other parts from reference TRBV2 and TRBJ1-3): EPEVTQTPSHQVTQMGQEVILRCVPISNHLYFYWYRQILGQKVEFLVSFYNNEISEKSEIFDDQFSVERPDGSNFTLKIRSTKLEDSAMYFCASNSPGQGRSRYFGEGSWLTVV.